The next 6 T cell receptor beta chains were all read from a single sample in a study of graft-versus-host responses after intestinal transplantation. Libraries were prepared by immunoSEQ multiplex PCR; TCRdb keeps only in-frame clonotypes and omits some of them. Of 90,000 to 95,000 clones listed, roughly 91% were seen once; the top ten hold roughly 0.5%. No antigens are known for them. The input for sequencing was unstimulated CD8+ T cells sorted from spleen or lymph node cells, taken before intestinal transplant. The receptors derive from a human donor who received an intestinal transplant.

The genes are TRBV9 and TRBJ2-5; 8 bases agree with TRBD1. Germline V gene lookup returns CDR1 SGDLS and CDR2 YYNGEE. The CDR3 runs 15 residues. The V gene end was trimmed by 0 bases and the J gene end by 4 bases; junction bases not matched to a gene: 5. CDR3 in amino acids: CASSVEGRGPETQYF. In nucleotides, the CDR3 is TGTGCCAGCAGCGTAGAAGGCAGGGGGCCAGAGACCCAGTACTTC.

The chain joins TRBV7-9 to TRBJ2-1, with 7 bases fitting TRBD2. The CDR3 has 14 amino acids. Per the germline V gene, CDR1 is SEHNR and CDR2 is FQNEAQ (reference sequence). With 6 bases clipped from V and 6 bases from J, the junction kept 8 bases outside the gene matches. CDR3 sequence (DNA): TGTGCCAGCAGGACAAGCGGGACCGGCAATGAGCAGTTCTTC. Its protein is CASRTSGTGNEQFF.

This sequence joins TRBV4-1 and TRBJ1-4; no reliable D call. Germline V gene sequence: CDR1 MGHRA, CDR2 YSYEKL. The V and J ends lost 1 base and 7 bases respectively, with 7 bases between them. The length of the CDR3 is 13 residues. The CDR3 DNA follows: TGCGCCAGCAGCCAAGTGTTAATTGAAAAACTGTTTTTT. Protein: CASSQVLIEKLFF.

The chain has TRBV9 and TRBJ2-7; 8 nucleotides line up with TRBD1. The CDR3 has 14 residues. The V gene's germline CDR1 is SGDLS and CDR2 YYNGEE. V lost 4 bases and J lost 3; bases outside the gene matches: 6. CDR3 loop: CASSFRQGNYEQYF. CDR3 DNA sequence: TGTGCCAGCAGCTTTCGACAGGGGAACTACGAGCAGTACTTC.

V is TRBV5-1 and J is TRBJ2-7; 9 bases line up with TRBD2. Unmatched junction bases numbered 11, after V lost 4 bases and J lost 0 bases. Per the germline V gene, CDR1 is SGHRS and CDR2 is YFSETQ. CDR3 size: 17 residues. The CDR3, as DNA: TGCGCCAGCAGCCCCGCAGGGGGAGCGGGAGGCTCCTACGAGCAGTACTTC. Translation: CASSPAGGAGGSYEQYF.

This clone was detected once. The V call is TRBV27, the J call TRBJ1-2; D uncertain. Trimming stripped 8 bases from V and 2 bases from J, with 3 bases between. This CDR3 comprises 10 residues. Germline V gives CDR1 MNHEY, CDR2 SMNVEV (reference sequence). The CDR3 DNA sequence: TGTGCCAGCGGCAACTATGGCTACACCTTC. Protein: CASGNYGYTF.